This is a list of T cell receptor beta chains from one sample in a study of identical twins. Each CDR3 protein gets one entry after TCRdb re-called the 5' RACE reads with MiXCR. The top ten hold approximately 7.7% of the sample, which has about 150,000 distinct CDR3 sequences, 3.5% seen once. The specimen sequenced was memory T cells sorted from blood. The receptor set was obtained from a man aged 18 to 35 in good health. The CDR3 runs from the conserved cysteine through the conserved F or W. Each record gives: clone size, V gene, J gene, D gene, CDR3 protein, CDR3 DNA. The D gene is left open where the match is weak. Some rows have no size entry. The others give once, few or many, or a class for an expanded clone.

clone size: many; V gene: TRBV7-2; J gene: TRBJ2-5; D gene: TRBD2; CDR3 protein: CASSLEGGRGVLETQYF; CDR3 DNA: TGTGCCAGCAGCCTCGAGGGCGGGAGAGGGGTCTTAGAGACCCAGTACTTC
clone size: many; V gene: TRBV20-1; J gene: TRBJ1-2; D gene: TRBD1; CDR3 protein: CSASSRGRRGYTF; CDR3 DNA: TGCAGTGCTAGCAGCAGGGGGCGACGTGGCTACACCTTC
clone size: many; V gene: TRBV12-3/TRBV12-4; J gene: TRBJ1-2; D gene: -; CDR3 protein: CASSLPVTNYGYTF; CDR3 DNA: TGTGCCAGCAGTTTGCCGGTTACTAACTATGGCTACACCTTC
clone size: once; V gene: TRBV11-3; J gene: TRBJ2-3; D gene: -; CDR3 protein: CASSLEATTDTQYF; CDR3 DNA: TGTGCCAGCAGCTTAGAGGCCACCACAGATACGCAGTATTTT
clone size: many; V gene: TRBV4-3; J gene: TRBJ2-1; D gene: TRBD2; CDR3 protein: CASSRTSYNEQFF; CDR3 DNA: TGCGCCAGCAGCAGGACTAGCTACAATGAGCAGTTCTTC
clone size: many; V gene: TRBV20-1; J gene: TRBJ1-6; D gene: -; CDR3 protein: CSARRGYNSPLHF; CDR3 DNA: TGCAGTGCTAGAAGGGGTTATAATTCACCCCTCCACTTT
clone size: few; V gene: TRBV25-1; J gene: TRBJ2-1; D gene: TRBD1; CDR3 protein: CASSAYTGTGRRNNEQFF; CDR3 DNA: TGTGCCAGCAGTGCTTATACCGGGACAGGGAGAAGAAACAATGAGCAGTTCTTC
clone size: many; V gene: TRBV5-1; J gene: TRBJ1-1; D gene: TRBD1; CDR3 protein: CASSLGGQGGEAFF; CDR3 DNA: TGCGCCAGCAGCTTGGGCGGACAGGGCGGTGAAGCTTTCTTT
clone size: -; V gene: TRBV7-2; J gene: TRBJ2-1; D gene: TRBD2; CDR3 protein: CASSLTSGTFIEQFF; CDR3 DNA: TGTGCCAGCAGCCTGACTAGCGGTACGTTTATTGAGCAGTTCTTC
clone size: -; V gene: TRBV6-2/TRBV6-3; J gene: TRBJ2-6; D gene: -; CDR3 protein: CASSPGRLTGTLSSGANVLTF; CDR3 DNA: TGTGCCAGCAGCCCTGGACGGCTGACCGGGACGCTAAGCTCTGGGGCCAACGTCCTGACTTTC
clone size: -; V gene: TRBV6-1; J gene: TRBJ2-3; D gene: -; CDR3 protein: CASRIKTDTQYF; CDR3 DNA: TGTGCCAGCAGGATCAAGACAGATACGCAGTATTTT
clone size: many; V gene: TRBV20-1; J gene: TRBJ2-1; D gene: TRBD2; CDR3 protein: CSASTSGRASEQFF; CDR3 DNA: TGCAGTGCTTCGACTAGCGGGAGGGCCAGTGAGCAGTTCTTC
clone size: -; V gene: TRBV7-3; J gene: TRBJ2-7; D gene: -; CDR3 protein: CASSPAFSGRLYEQYF; CDR3 DNA: TGTGCCAGCAGCCCAGCTTTCAGCGGCAGACTCTACGAGCAGTACTTC
clone size: many; V gene: TRBV5-1; J gene: TRBJ2-5; D gene: TRBD1; CDR3 protein: CASSFTGDIQETQYF; CDR3 DNA: TGCGCCAGCAGCTTTACAGGGGACATCCAAGAGACCCAGTACTTC
clone size: many; V gene: TRBV5-1; J gene: TRBJ2-3; D gene: -; CDR3 protein: CATKVGGITDTQYF; CDR3 DNA: TGCGCCACCAAAGTGGGGGGAATCACAGATACGCAGTATTTT
clone size: many; V gene: TRBV25-1; J gene: TRBJ2-2; D gene: -; CDR3 protein: CASSDPRGAGELFF; CDR3 DNA: TGTGCCAGCAGTGATCCGAGGGGAGCCGGGGAGCTGTTTTTT